The rows below give T cell receptor beta chains drawn from one sample of a study of glioma-infiltrating T cells after dendritic cell vaccination. Clones were read by immunoSEQ multiplex PCR, and TCRdb kept only the in-frame ones, dropping some. The sample lists around 60,000 clones; around nine tenths were seen once. The sequences come from blood, collected after dendritic cell vaccination. The receptors derive from a human donor with glioblastoma. Each CDR3 is given with its conserved first and last residue. D genes are given only for firm matches. Not all rows give a size; the values are once, few, many and, for expanded clones, a class.

v_gene	d_gene	j_gene	len	abundance	CDR3nt	CDR3aa
TRBV6-4	.	TRBJ1-6	15	few	TGTGCCAGCAGTGACTCGTTTGGGGGGAATTCACCCCTCCACTTT	CASSDSFGGNSPLHF
TRBV15	TRBD2	TRBJ2-1	17	few	TGTGCCACCAGCAGACTCCGTATGGGGGGGTCCTACAATGAGCAGTTCTTC	CATSRLRMGGSYNEQFF
TRBV13	TRBD2	TRBJ2-2	16	.	TGTGCCAGCAGCTTAGCACTAGCGGGAGTTGGCGGGGAGCTGTTTTTT	CASSLALAGVGGELFF
TRBV5-6	TRBD1	TRBJ1-2	13	.	TGTGCCAGCCAGGTAACAGGGGGCCGCGGCTACACCTTC	CASQVTGGRGYTF
TRBV25-1	.	TRBJ2-7	11	.	TGTGCCAGCAGTGCCTACTACGAGCAGTACTTC	CASSAYYEQYF
TRBV7-6	TRBD1	TRBJ1-6	15	.	TGTGCCAGCAGCTTAGGGACAGGGGTCAGCTCACCCCTCCACTTT	CASSLGTGVSSPLHF
TRBV7-9	TRBD1	TRBJ1-4	14	once	TGTGCCAGCAGTTCGACAGGGGAGAATGAAAAACTGTTTTTT	CASSSTGENEKLFF
TRBV6-6	TRBD1	TRBJ1-4	15	.	TGTGCCAGCAGTCCGATGGGACAGCTGAATGAAAAACTGTTTTTT	CASSPMGQLNEKLFF
TRBV7-8	TRBD2	TRBJ2-3	17	.	TGTGCCAGCAGCTTAGGACCCCTAGCGGGCCAATTCAATACGCAGTATTTT	CASSLGPLAGQFNTQYF
TRBV7-2	TRBD2	TRBJ2-1	17	.	TGTGCCAGCAGCGCGGGGATTCTAGCGGGCAGGGAAAATGAGCAGTTCTTC	CASSAGILAGRENEQFF
TRBV21-1	.	TRBJ2-2	17	.	TGTGCCAGCAGCAAAAGGACCGGGACAGGGGACACCGGGGAGCTGTTTTTT	CASSKRTGTGDTGELFF
TRBV7-6	TRBD1	TRBJ1-1	17	.	TGTGCCAGCAGCTTAGTCAATCACAGGGGCCGGAACACTGAAGCTTTCTTT	CASSLVNHRGRNTEAFF
TRBV7-9	TRBD1	TRBJ1-1	15	.	TGTGCCAGCAGCTTAGGGGGACAGGCGAACACTGAAGCTTTCTTT	CASSLGGQANTEAFF
TRBV19	TRBD2	TRBJ2-5	17	.	TGTGCCAGTAGTATAGATCGGGCGGGAGGGCCCAGGGAGACCCAGTACTTC	CASSIDRAGGPRETQYF
TRBV5-1	TRBD1	TRBJ1-1	16	.	TGCGCCAGCAGCTTGGGACAGGGGGCGGGTAACACTGAAGCTTTCTTT	CASSLGQGAGNTEAFF
TRBV6-5	.	TRBJ1-2	13	once	TGTGCCACACTGCCTGACAGTGGCTACGGCTACACCTTC	CATLPDSGYGYTF
TRBV11-2	TRBD1	TRBJ1-2	17	.	TGTGCCAGCAGCAACTACGGGACAGGGGGGCCTAACTATGGCTACACCTTC	CASSNYGTGGPNYGYTF
TRBV27	.	TRBJ2-3	14	.	TGTGCCAGCACTTCCCGGGACTCGGCAGATACGCAGTATTTT	CASTSRDSADTQYF
TRBV5-6	TRBD2	TRBJ2-2	15	.	TGTGCCAGCAGCTTTAGCGGGCTGAACACCGGGGAGCTGTTTTTT	CASSFSGLNTGELFF
TRBV4-3	TRBD1	TRBJ2-3	16	few	TGCGCCAGCAGCCAACCGAAGGGACAGGGAACAGATACGCAGTATTTT	CASSQPKGQGTDTQYF
TRBV7-2	TRBD2	TRBJ2-3	14	.	TGTGCCAGCAGCCCAGGACTAGACCTTACTACGCAGTATTTT	CASSPGLDLTTQYF
TRBV6-6	.	TRBJ1-1	13	.	TGTGCCAGCAGTGGGGCCGGGAACACTGAAGCTTTCTTT	CASSGAGNTEAFF
TRBV5-1	TRBD2	TRBJ2-5	16	.	TGCGCCAGCAGCCCCGCCGGGACTAGCGGGGCCGAGACCCAGTACTTC	CASSPAGTSGAETQYF
TRBV11-2	TRBD2	TRBJ2-5	14	.	TGTGCCAGCAGCCGAAACCCCCGGGAGGGGACCCAGTACTTC	CASSRNPREGTQYF
TRBV7-2	TRBD1	TRBJ2-1	15	.	TGTGCCAGCAGCTTAATCCGGACAGGGTTCAATGAGCAGTTCTTC	CASSLIRTGFNEQFF
TRBV2	TRBD1	TRBJ2-1	14	.	TGTGCCAGCAGTGAGGGGACAGCCCATAATGAGCAGTTCTTC	CASSEGTAHNEQFF
TRBV6-6	TRBD1	TRBJ1-2	15	.	TGTGCCAGCAGTTATTTTGGGGACAGGATCTATGGCTACACCTTC	CASSYFGDRIYGYTF
TRBV27	.	TRBJ1-6	18	.	TGTGCCAGCAGCAAGGGGTTGGAGGGTAGTGCCTATAATTCACCCCTCCACTTT	CASSKGLEGSAYNSPLHF
TRBV2	TRBD1	TRBJ1-3	14	few	TGTGCCAGCAGCCCACAGGGGGCTGGAAACACCATATATTTT	CASSPQGAGNTIYF
TRBV6-1	.	TRBJ1-5	13	.	TGTGCCAGCAGTGAAAAGCGGGGTCAGCCCCAGCATTTT	CASSEKRGQPQHF
TRBV9	.	TRBJ1-3	14	few	TGTGCCAGCAGCGTGGACTTTCCTGGAAACACCATATATTTT	CASSVDFPGNTIYF
TRBV25-1	.	TRBJ1-4	13	.	TGTGCCAGCTTAGGACAGAACGTGAGAAAACTGTTTTTT	CASLGQNVRKLFF
TRBV5-1	.	TRBJ2-7	16	few	TGCGCCAGCAGCATGGAACCTAGCGCGAGCTCCTACGAGCAGTACTTC	CASSMEPSASSYEQYF
TRBV14	.	TRBJ2-3	14	.	TGTGCCAGCAGCCAAGCAGGGGGCACAGATACGCAGTATTTT	CASSQAGGTDTQYF
TRBV7-9	.	TRBJ2-1	16	.	TGTGCCAGCAGCTCCCGGGGTACGGACGGAAACAATGAGCAGTTCTTC	CASSSRGTDGNNEQFF
TRBV2	TRBD1	TRBJ1-1	13	.	TGTGCCAGCAGTGATACGAGGGGGCGCTTAGCTTTCTTT	CASSDTRGRLAFF
TRBV12-5	.	TRBJ2-1	13	.	TGTGCTAGTGGTTCCAGACAGGACAATGAGCAGTTCTTC	CASGSRQDNEQFF
TRBV6-6	.	TRBJ1-2	12	.	TGTGCCAGCAGCCAGGGGAATTATGGCTACACCTTC	CASSQGNYGYTF
TRBV2	TRBD1	TRBJ1-1	18	.	TGTGCCAGCAGTGAACCCCGGACAGGGGCCCCCTTGGTCACTGAAGCTTTCTTT	CASSEPRTGAPLVTEAFF
TRBV19	TRBD1	TRBJ1-4	18	.	TGTGCCAGCAAACCAGGACAGGGGAGGAGGGCAACTAATGAAAAACTGTTTTTT	CASKPGQGRRATNEKLFF
TRBV5-1	TRBD1	TRBJ2-5	14	.	TGCGCCAGCAGCCCGCGACAGGGGCAAGAGACCCAGTACTTC	CASSPRQGQETQYF
TRBV6-4	TRBD1	TRBJ2-2	14	few	TGTGCCAGCAGGCCACAGGGGAGAACCGGGGAGCTGTTTTTT	CASRPQGRTGELFF
TRBV25-1	TRBD2	TRBJ2-7	15	.	TGTGCCAGCAGTGAATTCGGCGGGAGTAGGTACGAGCAGTACTTC	CASSEFGGSRYEQYF
TRBV9	.	TRBJ2-2	13	.	TGTGCCAGCAGCGCCGTAGGGGCCGGGGAGCTGTTTTTT	CASSAVGAGELFF
TRBV6-1	TRBD2	TRBJ2-2	16	.	TGTGCCAGCAGGGAAGCGGGAGGGCCAAACACCGGGGAGCTGTTTTTT	CASREAGGPNTGELFF
TRBV5-1	TRBD1	TRBJ1-2	15	.	TGCGCCAGCAGCTTGGAACAGGGGAGTAGTTATGGCTACACCTTC	CASSLEQGSSYGYTF
TRBV9	.	TRBJ1-2	15	.	TGTGCCAGCAGCGTAGATTTCGGGACACTCTATGGCTACACCTTC	CASSVDFGTLYGYTF
TRBV5-1	TRBD2	TRBJ2-5	16	.	TGCGCCAGCAGCTTGGAGAGTATGGGGGGGCAAGAGACCCAGTACTTC	CASSLESMGGQETQYF
TRBV7-9	.	TRBJ1-2	12	.	TGTGCCAGCAGCTTAGGCGTGGGGGGAGACACCTTC	CASSLGVGGDTF
TRBV5-1	TRBD1	TRBJ1-3	16	.	TGCGCCAGCAGCTTGATCCAGGGGGTAGCTGGAAACACCATATATTTT	CASSLIQGVAGNTIYF
TRBV30	TRBD2	TRBJ2-3	19	.	TGTGCCTGCCCCATCGGGACTAGCGGGGGGGCGGCGTATGCAGATACGCAGTATTTT	CACPIGTSGGAAYADTQYF